This T cell receptor (beta chain) was sequenced in a study of human T cells and chemical hapten exposure. TCRdb fed the RACE reads into MiXCR, producing one record per CDR3 protein. Here the sample spans about 380,000 distinct CDR3 sequences, approximately 5.1% being singletons. As for time point: pre-sensitization, week 0. Treatment described: therapeutic diphenylcyclopropenone sensitization with weekly scalp DPC. The sequences come from whole blood, collected in connection with sensitization to the hapten diphenylcyclopropenone (DPC). The source is a woman aged 45 to 65 with alopecia areata. Some clones in this sample may be carry-over from other donors' samples.

The chain's CDR3 is CASLRDTAGGELFF. The CDR3 nucleotides read TGTGCCAGCCTCCGGGACACAGCAGGCGGGGAGCTGTTTTTT. The chain is built from TRBV28 and TRBJ2-2, with a tentative D call TRBD1 (6 bases). V was trimmed by 8 bases and J by 7 bases, leaving 17 bases between them. Per the germline V gene, CDR1 is MDHEN and CDR2 is SYDVKM. CDR3 length: 14 amino acids.